These 23 T cell receptor beta chains originate from one sample sequenced in a study of technical replicates of blood from a few donors. Assay used: immunoSEQ multiplex PCR; TCRdb lists only in-frame clones, some missing. This sample has approximately 97,000 clones, with about 95% found just once. Material: T cells isolated from PBMCs. The origin of the receptors is a human donor in good health.

The rearrangement links TRBV19 to TRBJ2-7, with D hard to call. Germline CDR1 reads LNHDA; CDR2 reads SQIVND (reference sequence). V gave up 6 bases and J gave up 7 bases, with 10 bases separating them. There are 11 residues in the CDR3. This chain's CDR3 is CASSSPGEQYF. The DNA for the CDR3 is TGTGCCAGTAGCAGCCCAGGAGAGCAGTACTTC.

The table lists this clone with a count of one. The rearrangement uses TRBV18 and TRBJ2-3; D ambiguous. The germline V gene encodes CDR1 KGHSH and CDR2 LQKENI. The germline V and J ends were trimmed by 6 bases and 0 bases, with 4 bases remaining between them. The CDR3 sequence is 12 residues long. The CDR3 reads CASSHSTDTQYF. The CDR3 nucleotides read TGTGCCAGCTCTCATAGCACAGATACGCAGTATTTT.

The V and J genes are TRBV7-9 and TRBJ2-1, with TRBD2 matching 12 bases. The CDR3 runs to 17 residues. V shed 3 bases, J shed 1 base, and the junction held 4 bases outside the gene matches. Germline loops: CDR1 SEHNR, CDR2 FQNEAQ (reference sequence). The DNA of the CDR3 is TGTGCCAGCAGCTTTCATCTAGCGGGAGGGTCCTACAATGAGCAGTTCTTC. It yields the protein CASSFHLAGGSYNEQFF.

Here the CDR3 DNA reads TGTGCCAGCAGTTACCCGGACAGGGTCCAGCCCCAGCATTTT. This sequence encodes CASSYPDRVQPQHF. The genes are TRBV6-6 and TRBJ1-5; 8 bases line up with TRBD1. In germline, CDR1 is MNHNY, CDR2 SVGAGI (reference sequence). The ends lost 2 bases at V and 7 bases at J; junction bases unmatched: 4. This CDR3 is 14 amino acids long.

The CDR3 region is CASSLGGSVSGANVLTF. The CDR3 nucleotides read TGCGCCAGCAGCCTGGGGGGTAGCGTCTCTGGGGCCAACGTCCTGACTTTC. The V and J genes are TRBV5-1 and TRBJ2-6; possibly TRBD2 for D (6 bases). The CDR3 covers 17 residues. CDR1 is SGHRS, CDR2 YFSETQ, per germline. Between the trimmed V and J ends, which lost 4 bases and 0 bases, there was a span of 14 bases. Together with reference TRBV5-1 and TRBJ2-6, the CDR3 gives the full variable domain: KAGVTQTPRYLIKTRGQQVTLSCSPISGHRSVSWYQQTPGQGLQFLFEYFSETQRNKGNFPGRFSGRQFSNSRSEMNVSTLELGDSALYLCASSLGGSVSGANVLTFGAGSRLTVL.

J is TRBJ1-2 and V is TRBV13; tentative D call: TRBD1 (5 bases). Trimming shortened V by 0 bases and J by 0 bases, and 5 bases separated the two germline ends. Germline loops: CDR1 PRHDT, CDR2 FYEKMQ (reference sequence). The length of the CDR3 is 14 residues. The CDR3 spells CASSLGRANYGYTF. CDR3 DNA: TGTGCCAGCAGCTTAGGCAGGGCTAACTATGGCTACACCTTC.

The chain combines TRBV5-4 with TRBJ2-7; the match to TRBD1 covers 10 bases. Germline lookup yields CDR1 SGHNT and CDR2 YYREEE (reference sequence). Germline trimming cut 4 bases from V and 4 bases from J; bases unmatched to any gene: 8. This CDR3 spans 15 amino acids. CDR3 sequence: CASSRSGQGFYEQYF. Written as DNA, the CDR3 is TGTGCCAGCAGCCGTTCGGGACAGGGGTTTTACGAGCAGTACTTC.

J is TRBJ1-2 and V is TRBV7-3, with 8 bases identical to TRBD1. The V gene end was trimmed by 3 bases and the J gene end by 4 bases; junction bases not matched to a gene: 1. CDR3 length: 13 residues. CDR1 is SGHTA and CDR2 is FQGTGA in the germline V gene. CDR3 sequence: CASSLDRAYGYTF. The CDR3 bases are TGTGCCAGCAGCTTGGACAGGGCCTATGGCTACACCTTC.

The rearrangement links TRBV4-3 to TRBJ2-5, with D unclear. V lost 0 bases and J 3 bases, leaving 8 bases between the germline ends. The CDR3 has 14 residues. Germline CDR1 and CDR2: LGHNA and YSLEER. This CDR3 is CASSQDYGEETQYF. The CDR3 nucleotides read TGCGCCAGCAGCCAAGATTACGGTGAAGAGACCCAGTACTTC.

The V call is TRBV28, the J call TRBJ2-7; 7 positions agree with TRBD2. The CDR3 is 17 amino acids. Trimming took 3 bases from V and 2 from J; bases not matched to a gene: 13. Per germline, CDR1 MDHEN and CDR2 SYDVKM. Written as DNA, the CDR3 is TGTGCCAGCAGTTTCCCCATCTATTCCGGGACTACCTACGAGCAGTACTTC. This codes for CASSFPIYSGTTYEQYF.

This clone occurred once. The chain employs TRBV5-1 and TRBJ2-1; 14 positions agree with TRBD2. Germline values: CDR1 SGHRS, CDR2 YFSETQ. With 4 bases clipped from V and 10 bases from J, the junction kept 7 bases outside the gene matches. CDR3 size: 15 residues. The CDR3 region has the DNA TGCGCCAGCAGCCTAGGGACTAGCGGGAGAGGCGAGCAGTTCTTC. It is translated as CASSLGTSGRGEQFF.

The chain employs TRBV7-2 and TRBJ2-5; no clear D. This CDR3 has 13 residues. The V end lost 3 bases, the J end lost 5 bases, and 10 bases lay between the germline ends. Looked up from germline, CDR1 is SGHTA and CDR2 is FQGNSA. CDR3 nucleotides: TGTGCCAGCAGCTTCTCACTTTCGGAGACCCAGTACTTC. Translating it yields CASSFSLSETQYF.

The V and J genes are TRBV5-6 and TRBJ2-1; D not certain. In germline, CDR1 is SGHDT, CDR2 YYEEEE. Trimming removed 4 bases at V and 0 bases at J, with 8 bases between. The CDR3 totals 14 residues. CDR3 in amino acids: CASSGPSSYNEQFF. The CDR3 DNA sequence: TGTGCCAGCAGCGGGCCGAGCTCCTACAATGAGCAGTTCTTC. Using reference TRBV5-6 and TRBJ2-1 for the parts outside the CDR3, the full variable domain is DAGVTQSPTHLIKTRGQQVTLRCSPKSGHDTVSWYQQALGQGPQFIFQYYEEEERQRGNFPDRFSGHQFPNYSSELNVNALLLGDSALYLCASSGPSSYNEQFFGPGTRLTVL.

This clone has more than one count but fewer than ten. The CDR3 is CASSPAGNDEKLFF. DNA for the CDR3: TGTGCCAGCTCACCGGCAGGGAACGATGAAAAACTGTTTTTT. The rearrangement uses TRBV18 and TRBJ1-4, with TRBD1 as a possible D gene (5 bases). Germline V gives CDR1 KGHSH, CDR2 LQKENI. Trimming pared 3 bases from V and 6 bases from J, leaving 11 bases between. This CDR3 has 14 residues.

The rearrangement joins TRBV13 to TRBJ1-3, with D unclear. V shed 8 bases and J shed 1 base, with 12 bases lying between them. CDR3 length: 14 residues. Germline V gene sequence: CDR1 PRHDT, CDR2 FYEKMQ (reference sequence). In DNA form, the CDR3 reads TGTGCCAGCTCGACTATCAGGTCTGGAAACACCATATATTTT. The encoded protein is CASSTIRSGNTIYF.

In this sample, this clone turned up once. The gene calls are TRBV28 and TRBJ2-1, with D maybe TRBD2 (5 bases). The CDR3 runs to 15 residues. V was trimmed by 7 bases and J by 12 bases, leaving 25 bases between them. Germline values: CDR1 MDHEN, CDR2 SYDVKM. This chain's CDR3 is CASTPVDGLATAQFF. DNA of the CDR3: TGTGCCAGCACCCCGGTTGATGGGCTAGCCACGGCGCAGTTCTTC.

This chain links TRBV2 with TRBJ1-1; no reliable D call. This CDR3 spans 13 amino acids. Between the trimmed V and J ends, which lost 6 bases and 1 base, there was a span of 9 bases. Germline CDR1 and CDR2: SNHLY and FYNNEI. CDR3 bases: TGTGCCAGCAGCCCCCTTTCGAACACTGAAGCTTTCTTT. This codes for CASSPLSNTEAFF. Full variable domain (outside the CDR3, taken from reference TRBV2 and TRBJ1-1): EPEVTQTPSHQVTQMGQEVILRCVPISNHLYFYWYRQILGQKVEFLVSFYNNEISEKSEIFDDQFSVERPDGSNFTLKIRSTKLEDSAMYFCASSPLSNTEAFFGQGTRLTVV.

CDR3 protein: CASSPLESEAFF. CDR3 DNA sequence: TGTGCCAGCAGTCCATTAGAAAGTGAAGCTTTCTTT. The J gene is TRBJ1-1, the V gene TRBV28; D uncertain. CDR1 and CDR2 (germline): MDHEN, SYDVKM. The CDR3 sequence is 12 residues long. The V end was cut by 5 bases, the J end by 7 bases, with 11 bases between.

V and J are TRBV5-6 and TRBJ2-7; D is unclear. The CDR3 has 13 residues. V dropped 0 bases and J dropped 2 bases, with 6 bases sitting between them. Looked up from germline, CDR1 is SGHDT and CDR2 is YYEEEE. For the CDR3, the DNA is TGTGCCAGCAGCTTGGGAGTTCCCTACGAGCAGTACTTC. Encoded protein: CASSLGVPYEQYF. The whole variable domain, remainder taken from reference TRBV5-6 and TRBJ2-7, is DAGVTQSPTHLIKTRGQQVTLRCSPKSGHDTVSWYQQALGQGPQFIFQYYEEEERQRGNFPDRFSGHQFPNYSSELNVNALLLGDSALYLCASSLGVPYEQYFGPGTRLTVT.

V and J are TRBV5-4 and TRBJ1-2; 8 bases map to TRBD1. CDR3 length: 14 residues. CDR1 and CDR2 (germline): SGHNT, YYREEE (reference sequence). V shed 5 bases, J shed 4 bases, and the junction held 7 bases outside the gene matches. CDR3 nucleotides: TGTGCCAGCAGTTCATTACAGGGGGGCTATGGCTACACCTTC. Residues: CASSSLQGGYGYTF.

V is TRBV28 and J is TRBJ1-2; possibly TRBD1 for D (5 bases). The CDR3 loop spans 14 amino acids. Germline CDR1 MDHEN, CDR2 SYDVKM. V lost 3 bases to trimming and J lost 4 bases, with 12 bases between them. CDR3: CASSFIDSLYGYTF. The CDR3 DNA reads as TGTGCCAGCAGTTTTATTGACAGTCTCTATGGCTACACCTTC.

This chain connects TRBV29-1 to TRBJ2-7, with a possible D match to TRBD1 (5 bases). Germline loops: CDR1 SQVTM, CDR2 ANQGSEA. V shed 4 bases and J shed 2 bases, with 9 bases lying between them. CDR3 length equals 12 residues. The CDR3 sequence: CSVGQTPYEQYF. For the CDR3, the DNA is TGCAGCGTTGGACAGACCCCCTACGAGCAGTACTTC.

The count of this clone is one. The chain links TRBV6-1 to TRBJ1-4, with D tentatively TRBD1 (6 bases). The CDR3 spans 16 residues. Trimming took 4 bases from V and 8 from J, leaving 20 bases between them. From germline, CDR1 is MNHNS and CDR2 SASEGT. DNA for the CDR3: TGTGCCAGCAGTGTCATCAGCAGGGCGCAGGGGGAAAAACTGTTTTTT. Encoded protein: CASSVISRAQGEKLFF.